The 30 T cell receptor beta chains reported below all come from one sample, sequenced in a study of T cell responses to AZD1222 COVID-19 vaccine. Here immunoSEQ multiplex PCR was the method, and the copy in TCRdb shows in-frame clones only, minus some. The data hold about 150,000 clones, with around nine tenths observed a single time. Sequences were derived from peripheral blood, sampled on day 0 of AZD1222 vaccination. The receptors come from an adult in good health.

This chain uses TRBV5-1 with TRBJ1-3; D unresolved. In germline, CDR1 is SGHRS, CDR2 YFSETQ. Trimming stripped 5 bases from V and 0 bases from J, with 12 bases between. This CDR3 contains 15 residues. Here the CDR3 reads CASRPLLNSGNTIYF. CDR3 DNA sequence: TGCGCCAGCAGGCCACTCCTGAACTCTGGAAACACCATATATTTT.

This rearrangement joins TRBV5-6 to TRBJ2-1; possibly TRBD1 for D (6 bases). Per the germline V gene, CDR1 is SGHDT and CDR2 is YYEEEE. The CDR3 length is 17 residues. The V end was cut by 4 bases, the J end by 0 bases, with 17 bases between. The CDR3 sequence: CASSVLVLGASYNEQFF. The CDR3 DNA sequence: TGTGCCAGCAGCGTGCTTGTCTTGGGGGCCTCCTACAATGAGCAGTTCTTC.

This clone was seen a single time. J is TRBJ2-1 and V is TRBV13; 7 bases match TRBD2. Trimming at V came to 4 bases and at J to 1 base, leaving 7 bases not matched to a gene. Germline V gene data show CDR1 as PRHDT and CDR2 as FYEKMQ (reference sequence). This CDR3 contains 16 residues. In DNA, the CDR3 is TGTGCCAGCAGCTGTCCTAGCGGTACTTCCTACAATGAGCAGTTCTTC. This translates into CASSCPSGTSYNEQFF. The whole variable domain, remainder taken from reference TRBV13 and TRBJ2-1, is AAGVIQSPRHLIKEKRETATLKCYPIPRHDTVYWYQQGPGQDPQFLISFYEKMQSDKGSIPDRFSAQQFSDYHSELNMSSLELGDSALYFCASSCPSGTSYNEQFFGPGTRLTVL.

The chain carries TRBV20-1 and TRBJ2-3; unclear D gene. Looked up from germline, CDR1 is DFQATT and CDR2 is SNEGSKA (reference sequence). The V end was cut by 3 bases, the J end by 0 bases, with 10 bases between. CDR3 length: 14 residues. The CDR3 bases are TGCAGTGCTAGTCGAAAAGTTAGCACAGATACGCAGTATTTT. It is translated as CSASRKVSTDTQYF.

The chain combines TRBV28 with TRBJ2-1; D unclear. Germline values: CDR1 MDHEN, CDR2 SYDVKM. The CDR3 is 16 amino acids. V lost 7 bases and J lost 0, with 16 bases in between. The CDR3 sequence: CASTTGEAHSYNEQFF. CDR3 nucleotides: TGTGCCAGCACCACCGGCGAGGCACACTCCTACAATGAGCAGTTCTTC.

The chain links TRBV4-3 to TRBJ1-1; the D is unclear. Trimming stripped 0 bases from V and 11 bases from J, with 16 bases between. CDR3 length: 14 amino acids. Germline loops: CDR1 LGHNA, CDR2 YSLEER. The CDR3 DNA reads as TGCGCCAGCAGCCAAGAAACGTTTGCCCGGGAGGCTTTCTTT. Translated, it gives CASSQETFAREAFF.

This chain connects TRBV11-1 to TRBJ2-1; 9 bases agree with TRBD2. V trimming: 6 bases; J trimming: 5 bases; junction bases outside the gene matches: 8. The germline V gene encodes CDR1 SGHAT and CDR2 FQDESV (reference sequence). CDR3 length: 15 amino acids. The CDR3 reads CASRISGSLHNEQFF. The DNA of the CDR3 is TGTGCCAGCAGAATTAGCGGGAGCCTGCACAATGAGCAGTTCTTC.

The chain uses TRBV4-1 and TRBJ1-1; 8 bases are a match to TRBD1. CDR3 length: 15 residues. CDR1 MGHRA and CDR2 YSYEKL come from the germline V gene. J gave up 5 bases and V 2 bases, and 7 bases lay outside the gene matches. CDR3: CASSQQQGVYTEAFF. The CDR3 DNA reads TGCGCCAGCAGCCAACAACAGGGGGTTTATACTGAAGCTTTCTTT.

This chain connects TRBV9 to TRBJ2-2, with 9 bases identical to TRBD2. The CDR3 has 15 amino acids. Germline V gene sequence: CDR1 SGDLS, CDR2 YYNGEE. With V trimmed by 6 bases and J by 6 bases, 9 bases remained unmatched. The CDR3 DNA reads as TGTGCCAGCACCGGTAGCGGGGGCCCTTCCGGGGAGCTGTTTTTT. Protein: CASTGSGGPSGELFF.

The CDR3 sequence: CAISDLGTEAFF. CDR3 in DNA: TGTGCCATCAGTGACCTGGGCACTGAAGCTTTCTTT. The chain combines TRBV10-3 with TRBJ1-1; D is ambiguous. Germline lookup yields CDR1 ENHRY and CDR2 SYGVKD. V lost 3 bases, J lost 4 bases, and 6 bases lay in between. This CDR3 contains 12 residues.

This clone came up once. The chain recombines TRBV7-3 with TRBJ2-5; D is possibly TRBD2 (6 bases). CDR1 and CDR2 (germline): SGHTA, FQGTGA. V was trimmed by 0 bases and J by 5 bases, leaving 13 bases between them. The CDR3 extends over 15 amino acids. The CDR3 protein is CASSLTRGSGETQYF. CDR3 coding DNA: TGTGCCAGCAGCTTAACCCGGGGGTCCGGGGAGACCCAGTACTTC.

V and J are TRBV19 and TRBJ1-6, with 7 bases aligning to TRBD1. The V and J ends lost 3 bases and 1 base, in that order; junction bases with no gene match: 9. The CDR3 covers 18 residues. Germline V gives CDR1 LNHDA, CDR2 SQIVND (reference sequence). CDR3 residues: CASSMTQGSGSYNSPLHF. The CDR3 DNA follows: TGTGCCAGTAGTATGACACAGGGGAGTGGTTCCTATAATTCACCCCTCCACTTT.

J is TRBJ2-7 and V is TRBV2; 12 bases are a match to TRBD2. The length of the CDR3 is 14 residues. Germline V CDR1 and CDR2: SNHLY, FYNNEI. V was pared by 6 bases and J by 2 bases, with 2 bases of the junction left unmatched. CDR3 residues: CASRTSGGPYEQYF. CDR3 nucleotide sequence: TGTGCCAGCAGGACTAGCGGGGGACCCTACGAGCAGTACTTC.

This rearrangement joins TRBV24-1 to TRBJ2-3; D gene uncertain. Per germline, CDR1 KGHDR and CDR2 SFDVKD. With 4 bases removed from V and 2 bases from J, the gap between germline ends came to 12 bases. This CDR3 region has 15 residues. This CDR3 reads CATSDTRALTDTQYF. DNA for the CDR3: TGTGCCACCAGTGACACCCGGGCCCTCACAGATACGCAGTATTTT.

V is TRBV6-5 and J is TRBJ1-2; D is uncertain. V was clipped by 8 bases and J by 4 bases, with 20 bases between them. CDR3 length equals 15 residues. From germline, CDR1 is MNHEY and CDR2 SVGAGI. As DNA, the CDR3 is TGTGCCAGCGCTCCCACGCAGGTTTTCTCCTATGGCTACACCTTC. Translating it yields CASAPTQVFSYGYTF.

The J gene is TRBJ2-7, the V gene TRBV7-9; no clear D. V dropped 2 bases and J dropped 6 bases, with 8 bases sitting between them. Germline lookup yields CDR1 SEHNR and CDR2 FQNEAQ (reference sequence). This CDR3 is built from 12 residues. The CDR3 DNA reads TGTGCCAGCAGCTTATTACTTCCCGAGCAGTACTTC. It yields the protein CASSLLLPEQYF. The whole variable domain, filled in from reference TRBV7-9 and TRBJ2-7, reads DTGVSQNPRHKITKRGQNVTFRCDPISEHNRLYWYRQTLGQGPEFLTYFQNEAQLEKSRLLSDRFSAERPKGSFSTLEIQRTEQGDSAMYLCASSLLLPEQYFGPGTRLTVT.

This chain connects TRBV28 to TRBJ2-7; 8 bases match TRBD1. J gave up 5 bases and V 6 bases, and 9 bases lay outside the gene matches. The CDR3 consists of 14 residues. CDR1 MDHEN and CDR2 SYDVKM come from the germline V gene. CDR3 DNA: TGTGCCAGCAGGACTAGGACAGGGTATCACGAGCAGTACTTC. Translating it yields CASRTRTGYHEQYF.

The CDR3 spells CASSLGATILEKLFF. The CDR3 region has the DNA TGCGCCAGCAGCTTGGGAGCGACTATTCTAGAAAAACTGTTTTTT. This chain uses TRBV5-1 with TRBJ1-4; D remains unclear. The CDR3 is made up of 15 amino acids. The germline V gene encodes CDR1 SGHRS and CDR2 YFSETQ. Trimming stripped 0 bases from V and 8 bases from J, with 14 bases between.

This clone was seen a single time. This chain uses TRBV28 with TRBJ2-7, with 10 bases lining up with TRBD1. The CDR3 has 16 amino acids. Germline V gene lookup returns CDR1 MDHEN and CDR2 SYDVKM. The J segment lost 4 bases and the V segment lost 4 bases, leaving 10 bases of the junction unmatched. The CDR3 is CASSSTPGQGTYEQYF. The CDR3 DNA reads TGTGCCAGCAGTTCTACACCGGGACAGGGGACGTACGAGCAGTACTTC.

The rearrangement links TRBV7-3 to TRBJ1-5; D remains ambiguous. Germline V gene lookup returns CDR1 SGHTA and CDR2 FQGTGA. V lost 4 bases to trimming and J lost 0 bases, with 16 bases between them. CDR3 size: 17 residues. The CDR3 loop reads CASSSKRDFISNQPQHF. DNA of the CDR3: TGTGCCAGCAGCTCGAAACGCGACTTTATTAGCAATCAGCCCCAGCATTTT. The variable domain in full, completed from reference TRBV7-3 and TRBJ1-5, reads GAGVSQTPSNKVTEKGKYVELRCDPISGHTALYWYRQSLGQGPEFLIYFQGTGAADDSGLPNDRFFAVRPEGSVSTLKIQRTERGDSAVYLCASSSKRDFISNQPQHFGDGTRLSIL.

CDR3 sequence: CASTYQGGPGYEQYF. DNA for the CDR3: TGTGCCAGCACCTACCAAGGCGGGCCAGGCTACGAGCAGTACTTC. The chain couples TRBV6-6 to TRBJ2-7; possible D gene TRBD2, 5 bases. Germline CDR1 reads MNHNY; CDR2 reads SVGAGI (reference sequence). Trimming took 7 bases from V and 3 from J, leaving 19 bases between them. This CDR3 has 15 residues.

The chain has TRBV18 and TRBJ2-7; perhaps TRBD1 as D (6 bases). The germline V and J ends were trimmed by 4 bases and 0 bases, with 10 bases remaining between them. Germline V gene lookup returns CDR1 KGHSH and CDR2 LQKENI. The CDR3 contains 14 residues. The CDR3 coding sequence is TGTGCCAGCTCACTCACAGGGTACTCCTACGAGCAGTACTTC. It is translated as CASSLTGYSYEQYF.

The V gene is TRBV28, the J gene TRBJ1-1; D is uncertain. V dropped 7 bases and J dropped 0 bases, with 12 bases sitting between them. This CDR3 comprises 14 residues. Germline lookup yields CDR1 MDHEN and CDR2 SYDVKM. This CDR3 is CASTSVLLNTEAFF. CDR3 in DNA: TGTGCCAGCACAAGTGTCTTACTGAACACTGAAGCTTTCTTT.

The count of this clone is one. This sequence joins TRBV7-2 and TRBJ1-4, with D maybe TRBD1 (5 bases). The CDR3 is 14 residues long. V gave up 5 bases and J gave up 5 bases, with 12 bases separating them. Germline V gene lookup returns CDR1 SGHTA and CDR2 FQGNSA. Written as DNA, the CDR3 is TGTGCCAGCAGCGTCAGGGCTGGCAATGAAAAACTGTTTTTT. Its protein product is CASSVRAGNEKLFF.

This chain links TRBV10-3 with TRBJ2-1; D is ambiguous. Germline loops: CDR1 ENHRY, CDR2 SYGVKD. The CDR3 loop spans 11 amino acids. The V and J ends lost 3 bases and 9 bases respectively, with 6 bases between them. CDR3 sequence reads: CAISEGREQFF. The CDR3 DNA reads as TGTGCCATCAGTGAAGGCCGTGAGCAGTTCTTC.

The chain uses TRBV15 and TRBJ1-1; unclear D gene. V lost 0 bases and J lost 4, with 0 bases in between. Germline V gene lookup returns CDR1 LNHNV and CDR2 YYDKDF (reference sequence). This CDR3 region has 11 residues. CDR3 residues: CATSRDTEAFF. As DNA, the CDR3 is TGTGCCACCAGCAGAGACACTGAAGCTTTCTTT.

The chain recombines TRBV7-3 with TRBJ2-3; D might be TRBD1 (5 bases). The CDR3 totals 18 residues. Deletions cut 5 bases from V and 0 bases from J, with 21 bases between. Germline values: CDR1 SGHTA, CDR2 FQGTGA. The CDR3 is CASSPDSTALGSTDTQYF. The CDR3 DNA sequence: TGTGCCAGCAGCCCCGACTCGACAGCTCTTGGCAGCACAGATACGCAGTATTTT.

The chain uses TRBV5-1 and TRBJ2-5; 7 bases align to TRBD1. The CDR3 runs 15 residues. Trimming removed 2 bases from V and 2 bases from J; junction bases left unmatched: 6. Germline values: CDR1 SGHRS, CDR2 YFSETQ. CDR3 DNA: TGCGCCAGCAGCTTCGACAGGGTAGGACAAGAGACCCAGTACTTC. Encoded protein: CASSFDRVGQETQYF.

V is TRBV27 and J is TRBJ1-6; 9 bases match TRBD1. Per germline, CDR1 MNHEY and CDR2 SMNVEV (reference sequence). CDR3 length: 17 amino acids. J gave up 13 bases and V 3 bases, and 16 bases lay outside the gene matches. The CDR3 region is CASSLTGGLHGPLPLHF. For the CDR3, the DNA is TGTGCCAGCAGTTTGACAGGGGGTCTTCACGGCCCGCTCCCCCTCCACTTT.

V and J are TRBV9 and TRBJ2-7, with a possible D match to TRBD1 (5 bases). Trimming cost V 0 bases and J 1 base, with 8 bases left between them. This CDR3 is 14 amino acids long. The V gene's germline CDR1 is SGDLS and CDR2 YYNGEE. Here the CDR3 DNA reads TGTGCCAGCAGCGTAGGGGGCCGATCCTACGAGCAGTACTTC. The encoded protein is CASSVGGRSYEQYF.